This entry features one T cell receptor (beta chain) sequence. Its antigen is currently unknown. RNA transcripts served as the template for amplifying TCR beta CDR3 regions. The HTBI primer set was used in a first-round RT-PCR of the TCR CDR3. TCRdb independently ran MiXCR on the multiplex PCR reads; one entry per CDR3 protein. Of approximately 640,000 distinct CDR3 sequences in the sample, 40% to 55% were seen once. This sample is drawn from a study of T cells in Graves' hyperthyroidism and ophthalmopathy. Study findings and constraints: Most expanded thyroid clonotypes above 0.001 recurred in blood. Stable hyperthyroidism was told apart from ophthalmopathy by a model built on 13 V-J features. Ophthalmopathy got predicted by the model a median roughly 6.1 months before its onset.

Unmatched junction bases numbered 7, after V lost 3 bases and J lost 4 bases. This CDR3 has 16 amino acids. Germline CDR1 and CDR2: LNHDA and SQIVND (reference sequence). The study based diagnoses on clinical symptoms, serum thyroxine and TRAb, thyroid ultrasound and orbital computed tomography. The chain is built from TRBV19 and TRBJ1-1; 11 bases align to TRBD1. The sequencing input was peripheral blood or thyroid tissue (not recorded which). This clonotype was obtained from an adult man with Graves' disease, either hyperthyroidism or ophthalmopathy (not recorded which). For the CDR3, the DNA is TGTGCCAGTAGTATGCTATACGGACAGGGGGCCACTGAAGCTTTCTTT. Amino acid sequence: CASSMLYGQGATEAFF.